This T cell receptor beta chain was sequenced for a study of blood T cell repertoires in COVID-19. The overall study: Nucleic acid was either cDNA or gDNA, and it came from T cells, B-cell-depleted T cells, or PBMCs.

Authors' data handling: Reference gene primer amplification yielded estimated nucleated cell counts. Repertoires were generated with immunoSEQ multiplex PCR, while TCRdb's copy carries only in-frame clones and drops some. V and J calls and clone size are given by that table; D and trimming were obtained from the DNA. The table lists about 240,000 clones, 75% to 85% of them singletons. Germline lookup yields CDR1 SGHNT and CDR2 YYREEE (reference sequence). V lost 0 bases and J 1 base, leaving 6 bases between the germline ends. CDR3 length equals 14 residues. This chain links TRBV5-4 with TRBJ2-3; D gene unclear. This receptor was obtained from an older woman with acute or convalescent COVID-19. The material sequenced was peripheral blood. CDR3 coding DNA: TGTGCCAGCAGCTTGGCTACTCGCACAGATACGCAGTATTTT. Its protein product is CASSLATRTDTQYF. The entire variable domain, with the rest obtained from reference TRBV5-4 and TRBJ2-3, is as follows: ETGVTQSPTHLIKTRGQQVTLRCSSQSGHNTVSWYQQALGQGPQFIFQYYREEENGRGNFPPRFSGLQFPNYSSELNVNALELDDSALYLCASSLATRTDTQYFGPGTRLTVL.